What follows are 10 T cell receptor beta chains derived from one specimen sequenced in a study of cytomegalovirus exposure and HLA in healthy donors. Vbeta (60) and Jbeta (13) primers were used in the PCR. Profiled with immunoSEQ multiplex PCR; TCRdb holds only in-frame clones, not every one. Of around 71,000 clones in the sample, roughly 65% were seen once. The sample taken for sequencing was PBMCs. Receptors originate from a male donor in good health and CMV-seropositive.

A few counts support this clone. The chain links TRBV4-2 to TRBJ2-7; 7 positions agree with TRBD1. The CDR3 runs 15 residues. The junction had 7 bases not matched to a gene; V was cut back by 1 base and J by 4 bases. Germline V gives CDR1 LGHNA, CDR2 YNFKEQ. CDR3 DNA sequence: TGTGCCAGCAGCCAAGGTTTGGGGACAGATTACGAGCAGTACTTC. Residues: CASSQGLGTDYEQYF.

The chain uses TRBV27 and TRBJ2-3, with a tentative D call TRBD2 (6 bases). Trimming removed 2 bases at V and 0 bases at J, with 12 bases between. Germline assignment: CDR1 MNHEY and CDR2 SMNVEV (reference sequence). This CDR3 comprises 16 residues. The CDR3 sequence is CASSLIAASSTDTQYF. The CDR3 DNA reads TGTGCCAGCAGTTTAATAGCGGCCTCTAGCACAGATACGCAGTATTTT.

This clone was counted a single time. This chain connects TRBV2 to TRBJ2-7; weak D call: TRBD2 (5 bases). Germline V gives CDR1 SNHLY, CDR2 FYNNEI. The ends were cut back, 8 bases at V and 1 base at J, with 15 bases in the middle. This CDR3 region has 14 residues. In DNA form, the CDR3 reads TGTGCCAGCCCCCCGGGAAGGGATTCCTACGAGCAGTACTTC. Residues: CASPPGRDSYEQYF.

CDR3 DNA sequence: TGTGCCAGCAGCTCCAGATATACGCAGTATTTT. It encodes CASSSRYTQYF. The rearrangement joins TRBV7-9 to TRBJ2-3; D is uncertain. The CDR3 is made up of 11 amino acids. In germline, CDR1 is SEHNR, CDR2 FQNEAQ (reference sequence). V gave up 4 bases and J gave up 7 bases, with 6 bases separating them. The variable domain in full, completed from reference TRBV7-9 and TRBJ2-3, reads DTGVSQNPRHKITKRGQNVTFRCDPISEHNRLYWYRQTLGQGPEFLTYFQNEAQLEKSRLLSDRFSAERPKGSFSTLEIQRTEQGDSAMYLCASSSRYTQYFGPGTRLTVL.

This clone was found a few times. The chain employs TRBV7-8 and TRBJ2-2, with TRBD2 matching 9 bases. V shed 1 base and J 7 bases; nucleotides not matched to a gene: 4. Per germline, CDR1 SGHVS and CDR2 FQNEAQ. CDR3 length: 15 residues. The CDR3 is CASSLVGLAGGELFF. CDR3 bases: TGTGCCAGCAGCTTAGTGGGACTAGCCGGCGGGGAGCTGTTTTTT.

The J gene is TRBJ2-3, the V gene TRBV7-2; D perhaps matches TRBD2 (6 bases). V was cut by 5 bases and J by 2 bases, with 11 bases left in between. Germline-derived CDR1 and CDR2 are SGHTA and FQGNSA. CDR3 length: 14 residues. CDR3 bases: TGTGCCAGCAGCGCGCGGGGTTTCACAGATACGCAGTATTTT. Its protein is CASSARGFTDTQYF.

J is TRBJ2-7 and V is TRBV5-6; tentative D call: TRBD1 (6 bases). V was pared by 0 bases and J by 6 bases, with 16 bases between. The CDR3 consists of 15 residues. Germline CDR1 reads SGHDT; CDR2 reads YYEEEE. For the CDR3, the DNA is TGTGCCAGCAGCTTGGAAGGGGCAGGGGCTGGCGAGCAGTACTTC. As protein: CASSLEGAGAGEQYF.

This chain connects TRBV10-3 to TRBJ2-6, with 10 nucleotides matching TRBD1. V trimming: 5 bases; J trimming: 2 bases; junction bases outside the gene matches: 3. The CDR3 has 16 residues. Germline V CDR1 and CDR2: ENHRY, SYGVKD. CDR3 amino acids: CAISPGQGAGANVLTF. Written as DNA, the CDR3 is TGTGCCATCAGTCCCGGACAGGGGGCTGGGGCCAACGTCCTGACTTTC.

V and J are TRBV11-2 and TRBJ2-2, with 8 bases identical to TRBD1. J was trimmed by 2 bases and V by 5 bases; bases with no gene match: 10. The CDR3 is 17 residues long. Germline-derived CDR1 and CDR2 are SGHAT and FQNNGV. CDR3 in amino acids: CASSPSRGLLNTGELFF. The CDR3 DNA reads TGTGCCAGCAGCCCTTCCAGGGGGCTCCTTAACACCGGGGAGCTGTTTTTT. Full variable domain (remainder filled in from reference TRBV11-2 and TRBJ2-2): EAGVAQSPRYKIIEKRQSVAFWCNPISGHATLYWYQQILGQGPKLLIQFQNNGVVDDSQLPKDRFSAERLKGVDSTLKIQPAKLEDSAVYLCASSPSRGLLNTGELFFGEGSRLTVL.

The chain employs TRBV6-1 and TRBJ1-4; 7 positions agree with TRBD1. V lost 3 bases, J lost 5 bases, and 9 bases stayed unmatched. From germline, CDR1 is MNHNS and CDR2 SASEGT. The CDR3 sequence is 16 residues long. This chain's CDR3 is CASSDARDRPNEKLFF. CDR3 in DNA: TGTGCCAGCAGTGATGCCCGGGACAGACCAAATGAAAAACTGTTTTTT.